This note documents a single T cell receptor beta chain sequence. Its antigen is still unknown. The data originate from a study of T cells after yellow fever vaccination. Study information: SMART-Seq v4 Ultra Low Input handled preparation of low-cell-number fractions.

MiXCR was run by TCRdb on the 5' RACE reads, yielding one entry per CDR3 protein. The table includes a few hundred thousand distinct CDR3 sequences, around 6.4% detected once. Germline V gene sequence: CDR1 SGDLS, CDR2 YYNGEE. The V and J ends lost 0 bases and 0 bases, in that order; junction bases with no gene match: 12. The length of the CDR3 is 19 residues. General study findings and limits: Subsequent booster samples again held most clones from primary vaccination (roughly 95% CD4, 85% to 90% CD8).

The chain is built from TRBV9 and TRBJ1-2, with 9 bases that match TRBD1. Sample: PBMCs, taken 5 days after the yellow fever booster vaccination. The source is a man aged 30 to 39 who received the YFV17D yellow fever vaccine. CDR3 coding DNA: TGTGCCAGCAGCGTAGAACTCCGAACAGGGGGCGAAGCTAACTATGGCTACACCTTC. Its protein is CASSVELRTGGEANYGYTF.